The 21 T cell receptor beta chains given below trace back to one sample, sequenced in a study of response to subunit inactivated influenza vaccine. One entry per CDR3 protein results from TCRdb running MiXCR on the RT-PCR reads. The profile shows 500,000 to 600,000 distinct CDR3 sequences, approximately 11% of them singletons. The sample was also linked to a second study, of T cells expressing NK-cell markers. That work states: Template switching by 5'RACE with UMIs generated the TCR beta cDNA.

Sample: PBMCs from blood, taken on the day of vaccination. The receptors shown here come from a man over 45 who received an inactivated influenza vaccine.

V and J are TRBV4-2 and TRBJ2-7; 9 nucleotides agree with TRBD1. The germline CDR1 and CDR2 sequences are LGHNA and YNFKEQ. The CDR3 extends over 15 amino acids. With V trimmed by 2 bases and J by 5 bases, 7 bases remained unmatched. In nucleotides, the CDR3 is TGTGCCAGCAGCCAACTGACAGGGGGTGGCCACGAGCAGTACTTC. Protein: CASSQLTGGGHEQYF.

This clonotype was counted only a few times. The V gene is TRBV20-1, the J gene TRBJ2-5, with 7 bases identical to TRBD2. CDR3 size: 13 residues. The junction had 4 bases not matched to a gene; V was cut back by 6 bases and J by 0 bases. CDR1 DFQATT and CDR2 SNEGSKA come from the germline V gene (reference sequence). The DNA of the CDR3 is TGCAGTGCCTCGGGACTAAACCAAGAGACCCAGTACTTC. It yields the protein CSASGLNQETQYF.

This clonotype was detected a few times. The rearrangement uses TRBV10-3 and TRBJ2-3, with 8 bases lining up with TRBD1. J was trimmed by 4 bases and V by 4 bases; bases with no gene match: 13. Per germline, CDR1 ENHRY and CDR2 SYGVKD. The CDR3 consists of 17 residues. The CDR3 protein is CAISGVPAGGPSDTQYF. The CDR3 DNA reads TGTGCCATCAGTGGAGTCCCGGCAGGGGGCCCCTCAGATACGCAGTATTTT.

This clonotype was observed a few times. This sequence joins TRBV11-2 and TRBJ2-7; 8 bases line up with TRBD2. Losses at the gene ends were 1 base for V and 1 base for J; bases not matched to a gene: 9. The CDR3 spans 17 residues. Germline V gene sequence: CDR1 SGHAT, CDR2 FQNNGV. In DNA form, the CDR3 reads TGTGCCAGCAGCTTAGTAACCGGGACTAGGGATTCCTACGAGCAGTACTTC. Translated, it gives CASSLVTGTRDSYEQYF.

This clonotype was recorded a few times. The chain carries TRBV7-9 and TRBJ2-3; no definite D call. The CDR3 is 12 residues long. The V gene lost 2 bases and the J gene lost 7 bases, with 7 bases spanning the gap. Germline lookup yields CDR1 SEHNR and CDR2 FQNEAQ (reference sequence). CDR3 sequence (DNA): TGTGCCAGCAGCTTATATCAAAATACGCAGTATTTT. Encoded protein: CASSLYQNTQYF.

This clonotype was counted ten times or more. This chain's CDR3 is CASSGGGSTRLYEQYF. The CDR3, as DNA: TGCGCCAGCAGCGGAGGGGGGTCGACGCGCCTTTACGAGCAGTACTTC. The chain combines TRBV5-1 with TRBJ2-7, with D perhaps TRBD1 or TRBD2 (6 bases each). There are 16 residues in the CDR3. CDR1 is SGHRS and CDR2 is YFSETQ in the germline V gene. Deletions cut 4 bases from V and 4 bases from J, with 21 bases between. The full variable domain, in which reference TRBV5-1 and TRBJ2-7 provide the parts outside the CDR3, is KAGVTQTPRYLIKTRGQQVTLSCSPISGHRSVSWYQQTPGQGLQFLFEYFSETQRNKGNFPGRFSGRQFSNSRSEMNVSTLELGDSALYLCASSGGGSTRLYEQYFGPGTRLTVT.

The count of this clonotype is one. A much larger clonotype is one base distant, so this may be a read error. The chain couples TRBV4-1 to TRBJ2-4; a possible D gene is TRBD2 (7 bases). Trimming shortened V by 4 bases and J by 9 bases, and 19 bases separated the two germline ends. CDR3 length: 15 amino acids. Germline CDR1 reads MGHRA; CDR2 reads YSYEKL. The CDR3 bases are TGCGCCAGCAGCCTCAAGATGGGGGAGGGGGGCATTCAGTACTTC. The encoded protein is CASSLKMGEGGIQYF.

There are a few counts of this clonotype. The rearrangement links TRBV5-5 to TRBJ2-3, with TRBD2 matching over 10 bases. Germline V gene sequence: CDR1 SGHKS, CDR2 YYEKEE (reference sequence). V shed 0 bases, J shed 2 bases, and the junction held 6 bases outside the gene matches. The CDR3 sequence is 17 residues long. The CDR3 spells CASSLGTSGTDTDTQYF. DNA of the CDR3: TGTGCCAGCAGCTTGGGCACTAGCGGGACCGACACAGATACGCAGTATTTT.

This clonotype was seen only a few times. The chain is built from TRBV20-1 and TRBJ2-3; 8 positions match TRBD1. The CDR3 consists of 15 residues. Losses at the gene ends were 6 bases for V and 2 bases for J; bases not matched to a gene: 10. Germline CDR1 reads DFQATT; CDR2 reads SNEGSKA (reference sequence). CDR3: CSATDRDRSTDTQYF. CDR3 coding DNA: TGCAGTGCCACAGATAGGGACAGGTCCACAGATACGCAGTATTTT.

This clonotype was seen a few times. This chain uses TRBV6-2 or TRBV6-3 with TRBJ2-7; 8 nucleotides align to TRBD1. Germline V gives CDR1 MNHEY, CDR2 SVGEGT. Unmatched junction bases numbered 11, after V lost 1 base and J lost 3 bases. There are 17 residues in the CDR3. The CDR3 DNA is TGTGCCAGCAGTTACTACGGGACAGGACAAAAAGGCTACGAGCAGTACTTC. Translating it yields CASSYYGTGQKGYEQYF.

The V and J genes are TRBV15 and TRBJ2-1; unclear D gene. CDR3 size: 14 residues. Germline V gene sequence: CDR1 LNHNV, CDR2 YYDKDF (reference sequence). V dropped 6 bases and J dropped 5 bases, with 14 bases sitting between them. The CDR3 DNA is TGTGCCACCAGAAACGGCTACGTTGACAATGAGCAGTTCTTC. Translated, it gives CATRNGYVDNEQFF. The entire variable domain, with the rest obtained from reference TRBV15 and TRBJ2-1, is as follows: DAMVIQNPRYQVTQFGKPVTLSCSQTLNHNVMYWYQQKSSQAPKLLFHYYDKDFNNEADTPDNFQSRRPNTSFCFLDIRSPGLGDTAMYLCATRNGYVDNEQFFGPGTRLTVL.

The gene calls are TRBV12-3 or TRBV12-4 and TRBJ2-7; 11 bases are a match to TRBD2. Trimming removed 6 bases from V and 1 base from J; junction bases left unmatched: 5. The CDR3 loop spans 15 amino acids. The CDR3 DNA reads TGTGCCAGCAGCACCACTAGCGGGAGATCCTACGAGCAGTACTTC. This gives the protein CASSTTSGRSYEQYF.

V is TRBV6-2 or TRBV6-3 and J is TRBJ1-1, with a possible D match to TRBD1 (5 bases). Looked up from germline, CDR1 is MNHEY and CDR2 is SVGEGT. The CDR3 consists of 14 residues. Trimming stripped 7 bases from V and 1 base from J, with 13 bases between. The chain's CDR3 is CASIPSTENTEAFF. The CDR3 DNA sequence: TGTGCCAGCATTCCCTCGACAGAGAACACTGAAGCTTTCTTT.

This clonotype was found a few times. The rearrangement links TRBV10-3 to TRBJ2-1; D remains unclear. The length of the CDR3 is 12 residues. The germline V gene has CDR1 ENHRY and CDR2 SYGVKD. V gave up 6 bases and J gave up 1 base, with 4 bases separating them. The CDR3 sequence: CAIRSSYNEQFF. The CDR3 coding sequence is TGTGCCATCAGGTCTTCCTACAATGAGCAGTTCTTC.

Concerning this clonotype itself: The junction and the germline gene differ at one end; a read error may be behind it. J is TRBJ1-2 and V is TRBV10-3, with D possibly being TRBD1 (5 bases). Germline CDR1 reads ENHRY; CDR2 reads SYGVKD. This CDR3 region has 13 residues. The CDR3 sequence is CAISSQENYGNTF. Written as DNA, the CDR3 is TGTGCCATCAGTTCACAGGAAAACTATGGCAACACCTTC.

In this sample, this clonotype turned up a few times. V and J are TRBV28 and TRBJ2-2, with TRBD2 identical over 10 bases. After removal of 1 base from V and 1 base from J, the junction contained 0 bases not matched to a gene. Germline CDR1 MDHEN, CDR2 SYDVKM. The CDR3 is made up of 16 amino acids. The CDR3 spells CASSLLAGGNTGELFF. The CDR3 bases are TGTGCCAGCAGTTTATTAGCGGGAGGGAACACCGGGGAGCTGTTTTTT.

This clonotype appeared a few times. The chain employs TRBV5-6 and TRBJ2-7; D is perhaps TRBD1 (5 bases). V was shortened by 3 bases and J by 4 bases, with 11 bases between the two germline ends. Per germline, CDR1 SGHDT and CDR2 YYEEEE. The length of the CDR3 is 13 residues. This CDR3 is CASSWQGRYEQYF. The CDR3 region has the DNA TGTGCCAGCAGCTGGCAGGGTAGGTACGAGCAGTACTTC.

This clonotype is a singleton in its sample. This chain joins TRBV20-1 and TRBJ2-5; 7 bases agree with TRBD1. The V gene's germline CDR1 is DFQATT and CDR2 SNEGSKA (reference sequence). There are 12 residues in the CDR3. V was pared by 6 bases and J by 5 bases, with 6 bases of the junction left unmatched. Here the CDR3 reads CSATTGKETQYF. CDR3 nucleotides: TGCAGTGCAACGACAGGGAAGGAGACCCAGTACTTC.

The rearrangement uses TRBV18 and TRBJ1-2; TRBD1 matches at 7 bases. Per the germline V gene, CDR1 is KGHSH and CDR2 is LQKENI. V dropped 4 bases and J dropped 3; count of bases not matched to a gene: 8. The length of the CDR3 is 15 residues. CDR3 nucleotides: TGTGCCAGCTCACTTTCGGACAGGAGGGACTATGGCTACACCTTC. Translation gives CASSLSDRRDYGYTF.

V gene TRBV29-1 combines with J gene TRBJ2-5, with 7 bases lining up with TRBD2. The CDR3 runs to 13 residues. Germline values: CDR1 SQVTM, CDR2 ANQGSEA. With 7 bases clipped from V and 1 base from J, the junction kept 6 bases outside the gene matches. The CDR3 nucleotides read TGCAGCGCCATGGGGGGGGGCCAAGAGACCCAGTACTTC. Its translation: CSAMGGGQETQYF.

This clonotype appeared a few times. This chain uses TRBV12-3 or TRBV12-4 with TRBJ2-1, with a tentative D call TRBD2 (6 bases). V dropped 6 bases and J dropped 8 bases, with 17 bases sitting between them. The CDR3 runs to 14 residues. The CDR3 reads CASSPREFGDEQFF. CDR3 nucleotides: TGTGCCAGCAGCCCCCGGGAGTTCGGGGATGAGCAGTTCTTC.